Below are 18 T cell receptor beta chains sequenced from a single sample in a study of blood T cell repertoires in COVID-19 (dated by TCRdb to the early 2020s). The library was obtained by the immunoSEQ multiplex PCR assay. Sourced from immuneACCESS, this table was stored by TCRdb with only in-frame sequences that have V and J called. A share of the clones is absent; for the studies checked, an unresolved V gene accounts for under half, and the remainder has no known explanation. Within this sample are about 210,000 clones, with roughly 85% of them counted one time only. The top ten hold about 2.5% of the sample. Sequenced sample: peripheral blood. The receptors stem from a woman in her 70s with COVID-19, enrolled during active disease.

CDR3 DNA sequence: TGTGCCAGCAGTTTATTGTGGGGGCTACAGCCCCAGCATTTT. It encodes CASSLLWGLQPQHF. The rearrangement uses TRBV27 and TRBJ1-5; the D gene is possibly TRBD1 (6 bases). Trimming stripped 1 base from V and 7 bases from J, with 11 bases between. The CDR3 runs 14 residues. Germline assignment: CDR1 MNHEY and CDR2 SMNVEV (reference sequence).

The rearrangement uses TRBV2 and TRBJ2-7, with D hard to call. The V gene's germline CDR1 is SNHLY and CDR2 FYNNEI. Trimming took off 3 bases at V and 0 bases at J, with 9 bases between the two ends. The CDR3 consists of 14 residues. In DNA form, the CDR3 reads TGTGCCAGCAGTGAGTTGTTCAGCTCCTACGAGCAGTACTTC. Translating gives CASSELFSSYEQYF.

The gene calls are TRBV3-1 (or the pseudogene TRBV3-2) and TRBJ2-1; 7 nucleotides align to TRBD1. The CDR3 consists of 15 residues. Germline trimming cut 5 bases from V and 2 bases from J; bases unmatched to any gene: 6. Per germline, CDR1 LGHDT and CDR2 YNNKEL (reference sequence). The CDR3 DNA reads TGTGCCAGCAGCTCTCAAGGACAGGCCTACAATGAGCAGTTCTTC. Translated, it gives CASSSQGQAYNEQFF.

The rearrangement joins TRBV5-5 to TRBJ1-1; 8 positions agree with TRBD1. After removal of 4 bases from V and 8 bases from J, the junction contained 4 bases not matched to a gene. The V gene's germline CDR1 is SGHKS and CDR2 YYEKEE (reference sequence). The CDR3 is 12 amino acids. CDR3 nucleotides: TGTGCCAGCAGCCCAGGGGGCGCGGAAGCTTTCTTT. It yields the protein CASSPGGAEAFF.

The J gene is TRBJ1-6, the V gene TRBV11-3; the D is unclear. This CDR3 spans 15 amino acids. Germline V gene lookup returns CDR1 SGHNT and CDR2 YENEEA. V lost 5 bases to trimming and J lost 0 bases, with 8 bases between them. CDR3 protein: CASSPGSSYNSPLHF. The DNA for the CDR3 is TGTGCCAGCAGCCCTGGGAGCTCCTATAATTCACCCCTCCACTTT.

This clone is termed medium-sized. CDR3 protein: CASSEVGVSPLHF. The CDR3 bases are TGTGCCAGCAGTGAAGTCGGGGTGTCACCCCTCCACTTT. The chain links TRBV6-1 to TRBJ1-6; D not certain. The V gene's germline CDR1 is MNHNS and CDR2 SASEGT. This CDR3 region has 13 residues. V dropped 1 base and J dropped 10 bases, with 8 bases sitting between them.

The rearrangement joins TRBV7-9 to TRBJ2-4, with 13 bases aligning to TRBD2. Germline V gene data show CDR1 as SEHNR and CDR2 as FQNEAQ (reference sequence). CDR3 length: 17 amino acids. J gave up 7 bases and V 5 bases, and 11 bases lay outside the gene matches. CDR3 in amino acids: CASSQTSGGTTLNIQYF. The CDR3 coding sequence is TGTGCCAGCAGCCAGACTAGCGGGGGGACAACCCTCAACATTCAGTACTTC.

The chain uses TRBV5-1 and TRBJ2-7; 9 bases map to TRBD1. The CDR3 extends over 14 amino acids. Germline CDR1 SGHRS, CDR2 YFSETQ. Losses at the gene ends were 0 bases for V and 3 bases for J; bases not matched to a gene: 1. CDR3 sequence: CASSLEGQGYEQYF. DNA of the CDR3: TGCGCCAGCAGCTTGGAGGGACAGGGCTACGAGCAGTACTTC.

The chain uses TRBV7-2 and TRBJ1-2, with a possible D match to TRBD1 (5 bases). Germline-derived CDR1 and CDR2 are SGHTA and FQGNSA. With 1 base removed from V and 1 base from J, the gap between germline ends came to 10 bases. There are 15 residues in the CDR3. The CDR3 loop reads CASSLVLQGNYGYTF. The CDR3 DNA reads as TGTGCCAGCAGCTTAGTGCTCCAGGGTAACTATGGCTACACCTTC.

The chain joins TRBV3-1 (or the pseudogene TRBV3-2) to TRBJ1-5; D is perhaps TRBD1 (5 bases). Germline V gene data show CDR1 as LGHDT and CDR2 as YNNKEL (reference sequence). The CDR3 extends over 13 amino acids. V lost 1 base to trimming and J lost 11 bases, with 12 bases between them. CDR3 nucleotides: TGTGCCAGCAGCCAAGGGGGGGAGAGGTCCCAGCATTTT. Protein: CASSQGGERSQHF.

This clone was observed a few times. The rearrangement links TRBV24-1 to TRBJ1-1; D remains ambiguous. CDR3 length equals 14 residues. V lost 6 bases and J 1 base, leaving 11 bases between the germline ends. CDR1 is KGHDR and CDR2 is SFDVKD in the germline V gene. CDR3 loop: CATSRGGWNTEAFF. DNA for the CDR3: TGTGCCACCAGTCGGGGAGGCTGGAACACTGAAGCTTTCTTT.

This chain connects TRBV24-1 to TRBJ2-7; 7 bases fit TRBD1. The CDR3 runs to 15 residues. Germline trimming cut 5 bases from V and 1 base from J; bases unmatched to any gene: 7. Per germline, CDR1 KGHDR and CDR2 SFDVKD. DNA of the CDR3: TGTGCCACCAGTGCCTATGACAGGGAATCCTACGAGCAGTACTTC. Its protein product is CATSAYDRESYEQYF.

CDR3 region: CAISEVTYYGYTF. The CDR3 DNA reads TGTGCCATCAGTGAGGTGACATACTATGGCTACACCTTC. The chain employs TRBV10-3 and TRBJ1-2; no clear D. Looked up from germline, CDR1 is ENHRY and CDR2 is SYGVKD. CDR3 length equals 13 residues. The germline V and J ends were trimmed by 2 bases and 3 bases, with 7 bases remaining between them.

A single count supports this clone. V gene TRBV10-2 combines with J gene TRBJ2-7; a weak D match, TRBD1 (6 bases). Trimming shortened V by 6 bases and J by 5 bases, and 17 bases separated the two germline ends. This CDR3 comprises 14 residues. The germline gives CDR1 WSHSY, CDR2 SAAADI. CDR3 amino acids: CASRWAGVEHEQYF. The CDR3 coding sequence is TGCGCCAGCAGGTGGGCAGGGGTCGAGCACGAGCAGTACTTC.

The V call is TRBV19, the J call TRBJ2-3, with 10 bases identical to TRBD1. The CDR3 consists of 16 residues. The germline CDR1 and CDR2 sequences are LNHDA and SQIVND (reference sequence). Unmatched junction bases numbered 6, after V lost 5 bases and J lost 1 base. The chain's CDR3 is CASSQPDRGGTDTQYF. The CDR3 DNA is TGTGCCAGTAGTCAGCCGGACAGGGGGGGCACAGATACGCAGTATTTT.

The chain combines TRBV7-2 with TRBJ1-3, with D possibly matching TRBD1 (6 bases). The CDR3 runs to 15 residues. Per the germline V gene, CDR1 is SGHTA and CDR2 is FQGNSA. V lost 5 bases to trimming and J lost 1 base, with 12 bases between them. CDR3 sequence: CASSPRDTSGNTIYF. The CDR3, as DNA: TGTGCCAGCAGCCCCAGGGACACGTCTGGAAACACCATATATTTT.

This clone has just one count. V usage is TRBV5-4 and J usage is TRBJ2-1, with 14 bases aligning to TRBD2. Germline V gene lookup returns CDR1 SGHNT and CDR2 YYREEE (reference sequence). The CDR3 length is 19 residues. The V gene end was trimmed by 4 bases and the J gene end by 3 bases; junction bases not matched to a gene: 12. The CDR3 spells CASSASGTSGGTFYNEQFF. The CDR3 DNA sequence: TGTGCCAGCAGCGCCTCCGGGACTAGCGGGGGAACCTTCTACAATGAGCAGTTCTTC.

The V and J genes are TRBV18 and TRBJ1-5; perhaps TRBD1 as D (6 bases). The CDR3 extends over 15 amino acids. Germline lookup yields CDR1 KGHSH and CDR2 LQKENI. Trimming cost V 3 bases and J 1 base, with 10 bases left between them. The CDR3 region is CASSPPGGSNQPQHF. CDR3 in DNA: TGTGCCAGCTCACCGCCGGGGGGCAGCAATCAGCCCCAGCATTTT.